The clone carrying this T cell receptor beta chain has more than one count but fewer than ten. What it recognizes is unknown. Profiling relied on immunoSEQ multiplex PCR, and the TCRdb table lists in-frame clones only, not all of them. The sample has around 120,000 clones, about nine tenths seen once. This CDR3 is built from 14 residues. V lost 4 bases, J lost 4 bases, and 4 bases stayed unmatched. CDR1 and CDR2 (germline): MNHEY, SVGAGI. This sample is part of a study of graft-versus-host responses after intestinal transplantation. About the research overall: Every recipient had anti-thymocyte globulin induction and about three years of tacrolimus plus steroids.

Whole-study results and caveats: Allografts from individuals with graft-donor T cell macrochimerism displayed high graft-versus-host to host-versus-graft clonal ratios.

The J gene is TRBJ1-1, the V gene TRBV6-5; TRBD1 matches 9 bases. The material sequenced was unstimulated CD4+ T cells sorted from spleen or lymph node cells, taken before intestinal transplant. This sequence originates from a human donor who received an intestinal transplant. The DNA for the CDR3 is TGTGCCAGCAGTTCCGGGACAGGGCCCACTGAAGCTTTCTTT. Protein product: CASSSGTGPTEAFF.